The T cell receptor (beta chain) under discussion was sequenced for a study of T cell responses to AZD1222 COVID-19 vaccine. General study findings and limits: Sampling that yielded the repertoires occurred only after the peak T cell response. CD4 TCRs linked to vaccination spanned spike, dominating at 160-218 and 743-854. Rises in breadth and depth of Spike-specific TCRs came after two AZD1222 doses. Females outnumbered males among donors, who were mostly white British; clonal diversity was possibly underestimated.

Details on this clone: The antigen is not known.

Germline lookup yields CDR1 MNHEY and CDR2 SVGAGI. The CDR3 is 13 residues long. V shed 2 bases, J shed 14 bases, and the junction held 7 bases outside the gene matches. The method was immunoSEQ multiplex PCR; TCRdb's version includes in-frame clones alone and lacks a portion of them. This sample yields over 120,000 clones, of which 85% to 95% are seen a single time; about 3.7% belongs to the top ten. This chain connects TRBV6-5 to TRBJ2-1, with 9 positions matching TRBD2. This clonotype originated in an adult who received the AZD1222 COVID-19 vaccine. The starting material was peripheral blood, obtained 28 days after the second AZD1222 dose. CDR3 amino acids: CASSYGLAGFKFF. The DNA for the CDR3 is TGTGCCAGCAGTTACGGGCTAGCGGGATTCAAGTTCTTC.